Listed here are 16 T cell receptor beta chains from one sample, sequenced in a study of T cell repertoires in cytomegalovirus infection. Using its own MiXCR run on the reads, TCRdb lists one record per CDR3 protein. The top ten hold over 10% of the sample, which has around 710,000 distinct CDR3 sequences, just under 30% seen once. Their target antigens are unknown. Sequencing was performed on cultured CD8+ T cells from PBMCs, taken from culture after CMV antigen stimulation. These receptors all come from a human donor in good health (CMV status not recorded). Some clones in this sample may be carry-over from other donors' samples.

Ten or more counts support this clonotype. J is TRBJ2-2 and V is TRBV11-2; D might be TRBD2 (6 bases). Trimming removed 1 base from V and 4 bases from J, with 7 bases in between. This CDR3 has 14 residues. Per germline, CDR1 SGHAT and CDR2 FQNNGV. The CDR3 reads CASSLAGVTGELFF. The CDR3 DNA reads as TGTGCCAGCAGCTTAGCGGGGGTCACCGGGGAGCTGTTTTTT.

This clonotype was seen a few times. V usage is TRBV7-3 and J usage is TRBJ2-2; the match to TRBD1 covers 9 bases. Germline V gene data show CDR1 as SGHTA and CDR2 as FQGTGA. The V and J ends lost 4 bases and 7 bases, in that order; junction bases with no gene match: 7. This CDR3 has 15 residues. The CDR3 loop reads CASSSRDRAVGELFF. The CDR3 DNA follows: TGTGCCAGCAGCTCCCGGGACAGGGCTGTCGGGGAGCTGTTTTTT.

The rearrangement uses TRBV6-1 and TRBJ2-7; D remains unclear. V shed 3 bases and J shed 3 bases, with 6 bases lying between them. The CDR3 is made up of 12 amino acids. Looked up from germline, CDR1 is MNHNS and CDR2 is SASEGT. CDR3 nucleotide sequence: TGTGCCAGCAGTGAGGTTTTCTACGAGCAGTACTTC. This codes for CASSEVFYEQYF.

A note on this clonotype: This could be a read error, since a much larger clone is one nucleotide away. The rearrangement links TRBV7-2 to TRBJ2-7, with 7 bases identical to TRBD2. Germline CDR1 and CDR2: SGHTA and FQGNSA. CDR3 length equals 14 residues. The ends lost 5 bases at V and 2 bases at J; junction bases unmatched: 6. The CDR3 loop is CTSSPTGLPYEQYV. The CDR3 DNA sequence: TGTACCAGCAGCCCAACGGGACTACCCTACGAGCAGTACGTC.

The chain employs TRBV14 and TRBJ2-1; either TRBD1 or TRBD2 may supply D (5 bases each). Germline V gives CDR1 SGHDN, CDR2 FVKESK. Trimming left V 1 base short and J 4 bases short, with 11 bases between. This CDR3 region has 15 residues. CDR3 nucleotides: TGTGCCAGCAGCCAAGCCCGGGGCCGATACAATGAGCAGTTCTTC. It is translated as CASSQARGRYNEQFF. Together with reference TRBV14 and TRBJ2-1, the CDR3 gives the full variable domain: EAGVTQFPSHSVIEKGQTVTLRCDPISGHDNLYWYRRVMGKEIKFLLHFVKESKQDESGMPNNRFLAERTGGTYSTLKVQPAELEDSGVYFCASSQARGRYNEQFFGPGTRLTVL.

The chain uses TRBV6-5 and TRBJ1-2; D remains ambiguous. The CDR3 totals 17 residues. The germline gives CDR1 MNHEY, CDR2 SVGAGI. V gave up 0 bases and J gave up 3 bases, with 17 bases separating them. The CDR3 DNA reads as TGTGCCAGCAGTTACTCCATAGCCGAGCCCACCCACTATGGCTACACCTTC. Amino acids: CASSYSIAEPTHYGYTF.

This chain connects TRBV13 to TRBJ2-2, with TRBD1 matching over 7 bases. The CDR3 loop spans 16 amino acids. Trimming removed 7 bases from V and 2 bases from J; junction bases left unmatched: 10. Germline CDR1 reads PRHDT; CDR2 reads FYEKMQ (reference sequence). The CDR3 DNA is TGTGCCAGCACCTTTATAGGGGGCTCCAACACCGGGGAGCTGTTTTTT. Encoded protein: CASTFIGGSNTGELFF.

The chain links TRBV12-3 or TRBV12-4 to TRBJ1-1, with 12 bases identical to TRBD1. The J segment lost 6 bases and the V segment lost 7 bases, leaving 9 bases of the junction unmatched. There are 15 residues in the CDR3. The CDR3 loop is CASNLPGQGAAEAFF. DNA of the CDR3: TGTGCCAGCAACCTTCCGGGACAGGGGGCCGCTGAAGCTTTCTTT.

This clonotype was observed once. The rearrangement joins TRBV19 to TRBJ2-5; 9 nucleotides align to TRBD2. The length of the CDR3 is 16 residues. Germline CDR1 and CDR2: LNHDA and SQIVND (reference sequence). V gave up 5 bases and J gave up 0 bases; unmatched junction bases: 7. CDR3 DNA sequence: TGTGCCAGTAGTCCCTTAGCGGGGGCTTACCAAGAGACCCAGTACTTC. Encoded protein: CASSPLAGAYQETQYF.

The V call is TRBV12-3 or TRBV12-4, the J call TRBJ1-4; D is uncertain. The CDR3 length is 14 residues. V lost 6 bases and J lost 7, with 15 bases in between. The CDR3 DNA reads as TGTGCCAGCAGCCCCAAGGCGCGTTTTGAAAAACTGTTTTTT. The encoded protein is CASSPKARFEKLFF.

This clonotype was detected a few times. The genes are TRBV7-9 and TRBJ1-5, with D uncertain. The CDR3 spans 13 residues. Looked up from germline, CDR1 is SEHNR and CDR2 is FQNEAQ (reference sequence). V lost 5 bases and J 5 bases, leaving 10 bases between the germline ends. The CDR3 region is CASSIRSDQPQHF. Written as DNA, the CDR3 is TGTGCCAGCAGCATCAGGTCCGATCAGCCCCAGCATTTT.

This clonotype appeared a few times. V gene TRBV7-3 combines with J gene TRBJ1-1, with 8 bases aligning to TRBD1. The ends lost 5 bases at V and 4 bases at J; junction bases unmatched: 9. Germline CDR1 SGHTA, CDR2 FQGTGA. This CDR3 spans 15 amino acids. The CDR3 DNA follows: TGTGCCAGCAGCCGACAGGGGATTGGGGTCACTGAAGCTTTCTTT. Protein product: CASSRQGIGVTEAFF.

This chain links TRBV5-5 with TRBJ2-7; D is perhaps TRBD1 or TRBD2 (5 bases each). The V and J ends lost 0 bases and 3 bases respectively, with 13 bases between them. This CDR3 spans 15 amino acids. Germline V gene data show CDR1 as SGHKS and CDR2 as YYEKEE (reference sequence). Written as DNA, the CDR3 is TGTGCCAGCAGCTTGGAGTGGGGGTCTCACTACGAGCAGTACTTC. Translation gives CASSLEWGSHYEQYF. Supplemented by reference TRBV5-5 and TRBJ2-7, the full variable domain reads DAGVTQSPTHLIKTRGQQVTLRCSPISGHKSVSWYQQVLGQGPQFIFQYYEKEERGRGNFPDRFSARQFPNYSSELNVNALLLGDSALYLCASSLEWGSHYEQYFGPGTRLTVT.

The rearrangement links TRBV19 to TRBJ1-2; D is unresolved. In germline, CDR1 is LNHDA, CDR2 SQIVND (reference sequence). This CDR3 is built from 15 residues. V was shortened by 6 bases and J by 4 bases, with 18 bases between the two germline ends. Written as DNA, the CDR3 is TGTGCCAGTAGGAATCGATCCTATCTCTTCTATGGCTACACCTTC. Amino acids: CASRNRSYLFYGYTF.

This clonotype came up a few times. The genes are TRBV7-9 and TRBJ1-6; 7 bases are shared with TRBD1. The CDR3 spans 17 residues. Unmatched junction bases numbered 10, after V lost 5 bases and J lost 3 bases. Germline-derived CDR1 and CDR2 are SEHNR and FQNEAQ (reference sequence). CDR3 sequence (DNA): TGTGCCAGCAGCACCCTGACAGGGCGCTTCTATAATTCACCCCTCCACTTT. Its protein product is CASSTLTGRFYNSPLHF.

The rearrangement uses TRBV7-8 and TRBJ2-3; 10 bases agree with TRBD1. The CDR3 length is 17 residues. After removal of 4 bases from V and 5 bases from J, the junction contained 12 bases not matched to a gene. The V gene's germline CDR1 is SGHVS and CDR2 FQNEAQ. CDR3 in amino acids: CASSSTRTGGYVDTQYF. CDR3 bases: TGTGCCAGCAGCTCGACGAGGACAGGGGGTTATGTAGATACGCAGTATTTT.